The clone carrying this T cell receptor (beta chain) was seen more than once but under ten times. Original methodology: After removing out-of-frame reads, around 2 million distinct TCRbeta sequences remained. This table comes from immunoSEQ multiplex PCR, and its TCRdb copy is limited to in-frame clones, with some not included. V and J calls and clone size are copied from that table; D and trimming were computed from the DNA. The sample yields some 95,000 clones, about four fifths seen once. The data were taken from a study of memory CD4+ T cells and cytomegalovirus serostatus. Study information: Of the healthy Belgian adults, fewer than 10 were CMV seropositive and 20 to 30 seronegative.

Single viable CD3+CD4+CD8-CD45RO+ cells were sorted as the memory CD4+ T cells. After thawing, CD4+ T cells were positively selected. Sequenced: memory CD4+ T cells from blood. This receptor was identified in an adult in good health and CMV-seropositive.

The CDR3 nucleotides are TGTGCCAGCAGCCCGGACAGCTTTAACTATGGCTACACCTTC. It codes for CASSPDSFNYGYTF. The chain has TRBV7-2 and TRBJ1-2; tentative D call: TRBD1 (6 bases). CDR3 length: 14 residues. The germline gives CDR1 SGHTA, CDR2 FQGNSA. Trimming left V 5 bases short and J 1 base short, with 11 bases between.